These T cell receptor beta chains were read from a single sample in a study of T cells in narcolepsy. Using immunoSEQ multiplex PCR, the repertoire was profiled, and TCRdb retains in-frame clones only, with some absent. The sample comprises fewer than 30,000 clones, around 85% of which are singletons, and around 1.2% rests with the top ten. Material: CD45RA- memory CD4+ T cells from PBMCs. These receptor sequences come from a human donor with narcolepsy. Each CDR3 is given with its conserved first and last residue. D genes are given only for firm matches. Some rows mark clone size as missing; the rest say once, few, many or name a class of expanded clone.

J: TRBJ2-1
size: NA
D: TRBD2
V: TRBV5-1
DNA: TGCGCCAGCAGCTTCGGTCTAGCGGGGAACAATGAGCAGTTCTTC
CDR3: CASSFGLAGNNEQFF

J: TRBJ1-1
size: NA
D: NA
V: TRBV6-1
DNA: TGTGCCAGCAGTGCGGCAGGAAACACTGAAGCTTTCTTT
CDR3: CASSAAGNTEAFF

J: TRBJ2-2
size: few
D: NA
V: TRBV10-3
DNA: TGTGCCATCAGTGAGACTAGACCCACCGGGGAGCTGTTTTTT
CDR3: CAISETRPTGELFF

J: TRBJ2-5
size: NA
D: NA
V: TRBV19
DNA: TGTGCCAGTAGTATACAGGGAAAGGCAGAGACCCAGTACTTC
CDR3: CASSIQGKAETQYF

J: TRBJ2-2
size: NA
D: NA
V: TRBV2
DNA: TGTGCCAGCATGAAGACTAGAGCGAACACCGGGGAGCTGTTTTTT
CDR3: CASMKTRANTGELFF

J: TRBJ2-2
size: few
D: NA
V: TRBV6-5
DNA: TGTGCCAGCAGTTACGAGGGAATGAACGGGGAGCTGTTTTTT
CDR3: CASSYEGMNGELFF

J: TRBJ2-1
size: once
D: NA
V: TRBV18
DNA: TGTGCCAGCTCACGTGAACTGATAAGCTCCTACAATGAGCAGTTCTTC
CDR3: CASSRELISSYNEQFF

J: TRBJ2-3
size: NA
D: NA
V: TRBV6-5
DNA: TGTGCCAGCAGTTACGAAGTGCGAGGCACAGATACGCAGTATTTT
CDR3: CASSYEVRGTDTQYF

J: TRBJ2-2
size: NA
D: NA
V: TRBV7-2
DNA: TGTGCCAGCAGCTTACCAGGGAAGGTCCTCACCGGGGAGCTGTTTTTT
CDR3: CASSLPGKVLTGELFF

J: TRBJ1-5
size: NA
D: NA
V: TRBV2
DNA: TGTGCCAGCCGGGGGGATCCCAATAGCAATCAGCCCCAGCATTTT
CDR3: CASRGDPNSNQPQHF

J: TRBJ1-5
size: NA
D: NA
V: TRBV6-1
DNA: TGTGCCAGCAGTGGATCTATTAGGGGTCAGCCCCAGCATTTT
CDR3: CASSGSIRGQPQHF

J: TRBJ2-3
size: NA
D: TRBD1
V: TRBV6-5
DNA: TGTGCCAGCAGTTGGTCGACAGGGGAGAGCACAGATACGCAGTATTTT
CDR3: CASSWSTGESTDTQYF

J: TRBJ1-3
size: NA
D: TRBD1
V: TRBV4-2
DNA: TGTGCCAGCAGCTTTACACAACCTACCGGGACAGGGGGAAACACCATATATTTT
CDR3: CASSFTQPTGTGGNTIYF

J: TRBJ1-2
size: NA
D: NA
V: TRBV2
DNA: TGTGCCAGCAGTGAACTCCAGTTGCCTTGGCGCTACACCTTC
CDR3: CASSELQLPWRYTF

J: TRBJ2-7
size: NA
D: TRBD2
V: TRBV28
DNA: TGTGCCAGCCAATTAGCGGGGCCGACCTACGAGCAGTACTTC
CDR3: CASQLAGPTYEQYF

J: TRBJ2-5
size: NA
D: NA
V: TRBV10-3
DNA: TGTGCCATCAGTAGCTTATCGGGAGCGGAACAAGAGACCCAGTACTTC
CDR3: CAISSLSGAEQETQYF

J: TRBJ1-2
size: NA
D: NA
V: TRBV27
DNA: TGTGCCAGCACCAGCAATACTCCACCGGCGGGAGGCTACACCTTC
CDR3: CASTSNTPPAGGYTF